This T cell receptor beta chain is drawn from a study of CD8 T cells in Susac syndrome. RNA in amounts of roughly 0.5 to 1 ug was reverse transcribed with random hexamers. The TCR beta CDR3 was amplified by immunoSEQ multiplex PCR across 54 Vbeta, 13 Jbeta. TCRdb analysed the immunoSEQ multiplex PCR reads with MiXCR anew, one entry per CDR3 protein. The table lists about 150,000 distinct CDR3 sequences, 94% of them singletons. V lost 7 bases and J lost 2, with 11 bases in between. The CDR3 is 13 residues long. The germline gives CDR1 MNHEY, CDR2 SVGAGI. The rearrangement joins TRBV6-5 to TRBJ1-2; no clear D gene. The receptor was isolated from a human donor with multiple sclerosis. Sequenced sample: CD8+ T cells from PBMCs. In DNA form, the CDR3 reads TGTGCCAGCACTTATAGCGAGAACTATGGCTACACCTTC. This encodes CASTYSENYGYTF.